The clone carrying this TCR beta chain showed up just a few times. CDR1 is MGHRA, CDR2 YSYEKL, per germline. This CDR3 is built from 14 residues. V lost 4 bases to trimming and J lost 0 bases, with 9 bases between them. Libraries were prepared by immunoSEQ multiplex PCR; TCRdb keeps only in-frame clonotypes and omits some of them. The profile shows 210,000 or so clones, about 83% of them singletons. The data belong to a study of blood T cell repertoires in COVID-19. The TCR originated in a woman in her 30s with COVID-19, enrolled during active disease. The chain employs TRBV4-1 and TRBJ1-2, with a weak D call TRBD1 (5 bases). Sequencing was done on a sample of peripheral blood. CDR3 protein: CASSPRGSNYGYTF. The CDR3 DNA follows: TGCGCCAGCAGCCCTCGGGGGTCTAACTATGGCTACACCTTC.